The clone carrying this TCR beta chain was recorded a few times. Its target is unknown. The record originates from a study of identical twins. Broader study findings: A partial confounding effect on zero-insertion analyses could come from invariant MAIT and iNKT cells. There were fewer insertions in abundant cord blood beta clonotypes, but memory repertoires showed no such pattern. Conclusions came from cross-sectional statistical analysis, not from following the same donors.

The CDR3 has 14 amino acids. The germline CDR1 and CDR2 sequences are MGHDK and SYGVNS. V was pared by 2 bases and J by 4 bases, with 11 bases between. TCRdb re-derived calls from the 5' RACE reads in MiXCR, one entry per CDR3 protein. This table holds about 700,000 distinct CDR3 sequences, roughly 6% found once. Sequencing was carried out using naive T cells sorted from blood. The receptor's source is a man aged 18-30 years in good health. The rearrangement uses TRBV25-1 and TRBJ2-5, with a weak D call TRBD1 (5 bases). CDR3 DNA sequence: TGTGCCAGCAGTGAAGCAGGGTCGGTAGAGACCCAGTACTTC. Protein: CASSEAGSVETQYF.